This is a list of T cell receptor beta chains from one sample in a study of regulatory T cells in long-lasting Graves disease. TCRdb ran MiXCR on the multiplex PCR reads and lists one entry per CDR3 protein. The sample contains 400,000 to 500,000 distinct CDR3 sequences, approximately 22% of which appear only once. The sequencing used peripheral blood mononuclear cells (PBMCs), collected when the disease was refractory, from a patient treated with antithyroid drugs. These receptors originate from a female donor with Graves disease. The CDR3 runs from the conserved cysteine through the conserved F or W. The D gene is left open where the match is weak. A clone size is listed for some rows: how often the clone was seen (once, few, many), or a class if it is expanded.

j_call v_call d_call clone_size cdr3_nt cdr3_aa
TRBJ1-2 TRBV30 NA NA TGTGCCTGGAGTGTACAGGTCGGCTACTATGGCTACACCTTC CAWSVQVGYYGYTF
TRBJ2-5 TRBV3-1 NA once TGTGCCAGCAGCCAAGATCGGGGTGGGCAGACCCAGTACTTC CASSQDRGGQTQYF
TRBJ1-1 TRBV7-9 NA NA TGTGCCAGCAGCCCGGGTTGGGCCCTGAACACTGAAGCTTTCTTT CASSPGWALNTEAFF
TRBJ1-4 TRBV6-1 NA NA TGTGCCAGCAGTGACAGGGTGGGGGATGAAAAACTGTTTTTT CASSDRVGDEKLFF
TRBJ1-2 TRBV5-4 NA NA TGTGCCAGCAGCTTGGCCGGTATTCTGGGCGACTATGGCTACACCTTC CASSLAGILGDYGYTF
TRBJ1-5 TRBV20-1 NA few TGCAGTGCTAGAGAACAGGGAGCTAGTATGGGGAGCAATCAGCCCCAGCATTTT CSAREQGASMGSNQPQHF
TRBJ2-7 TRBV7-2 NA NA TGTGCCAGCTCGGTCCGAGGAGGATGGGACGAGCAGTACTTC CASSVRGGWDEQYF
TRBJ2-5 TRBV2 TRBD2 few TGTGCCAGCAGTGAAAGTCGGACTAGCGGCCAAGAGACCCAGTACTTC CASSESRTSGQETQYF
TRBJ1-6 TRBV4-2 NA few TGTGCCAGCAGCCAAGATCTGTTAGGGAATTCACCCCTCCACTTT CASSQDLLGNSPLHF
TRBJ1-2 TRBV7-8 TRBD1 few TGTGCCAGCAGCTTATTGGGACAGGGGGCCATTGGCTACACCTTC CASSLLGQGAIGYTF
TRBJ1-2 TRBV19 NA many TGTGCCAGTAGCAATGGACAACGCCCTTCCCCCGAAGGCTTC CASSNGQRPSPEGF
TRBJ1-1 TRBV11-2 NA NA TGTGCCAGCAGCTTTCCTTTGGATCCACTTGAAGCTTTCTTT CASSFPLDPLEAFF